What follows describes a single T cell receptor beta chain. TCRdb's copy holds only in-frame clones and misses some; the assay was immunoSEQ multiplex PCR. Among 75,000 or so clones listed, 89% were seen once. This record belongs to a study of control samples from healthy donors and cancer patients. Germline loops: CDR1 MNHEY, CDR2 SMNVEV (reference sequence). The trim removed 5 bases at V and 5 bases at J, leaving 17 bases unmatched. This CDR3 contains 17 residues. The V and J genes are TRBV27 and TRBJ1-2; 7 positions agree with TRBD1. The clonotype comes from a man aged 55 to 70 with colorectal cancer. Sequencing was performed on PBMCs. CDR3 loop: CASSGGRGTNNLYGYTF. The CDR3 DNA is TGTGCCAGCAGTGGGGGCAGGGGGACAAACAACTTATATGGCTACACCTTC.